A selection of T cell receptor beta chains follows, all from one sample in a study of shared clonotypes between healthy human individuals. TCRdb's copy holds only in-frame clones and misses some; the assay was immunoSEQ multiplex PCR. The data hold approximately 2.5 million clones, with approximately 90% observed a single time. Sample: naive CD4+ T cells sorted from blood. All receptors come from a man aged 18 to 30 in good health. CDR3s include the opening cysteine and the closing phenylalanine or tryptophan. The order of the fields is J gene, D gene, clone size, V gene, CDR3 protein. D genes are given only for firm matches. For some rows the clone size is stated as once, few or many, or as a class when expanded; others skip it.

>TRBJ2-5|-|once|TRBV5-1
CASSLGGAGRETQYF
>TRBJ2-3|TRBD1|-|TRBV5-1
CASSLQGRVSTDTQYF
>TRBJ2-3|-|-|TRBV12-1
CASSSDLAGKANTQYF
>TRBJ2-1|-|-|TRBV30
CAWSPTGTLREFF
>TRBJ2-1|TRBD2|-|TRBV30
CAWRPTSGSSYNEQFF
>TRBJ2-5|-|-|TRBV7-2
CASSLTADQETQYF
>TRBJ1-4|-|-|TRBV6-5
CASSYSNSVSEKLFF
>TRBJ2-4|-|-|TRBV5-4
CASSPGEGERNIQYF
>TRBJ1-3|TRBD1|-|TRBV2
CASQGNRGGNTIYF
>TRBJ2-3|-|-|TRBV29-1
CSVEWHTDTQYF
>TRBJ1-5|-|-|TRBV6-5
CATRGPNQPQHF
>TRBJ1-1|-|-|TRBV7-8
CASSPGGNTEAFF
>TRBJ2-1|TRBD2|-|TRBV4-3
CASSQEGGGSYNEQFF
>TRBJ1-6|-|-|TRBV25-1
CASSDYGDRRSPLHF
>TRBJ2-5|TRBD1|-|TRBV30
CAIRGQETQYF
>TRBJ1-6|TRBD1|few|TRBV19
CASTARTGTGNSPLHF
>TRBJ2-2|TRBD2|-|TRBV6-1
CASSGSGGYGELFF
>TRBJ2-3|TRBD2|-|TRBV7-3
CASSRGGASDTQYF
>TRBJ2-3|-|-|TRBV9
CASSVALGLSDTQYF
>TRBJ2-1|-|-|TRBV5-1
CASSLERYNEQFF
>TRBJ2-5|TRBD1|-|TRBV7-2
CASSLNQGALLETQYF
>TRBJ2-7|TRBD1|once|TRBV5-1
CASTLGGTVHEQYF
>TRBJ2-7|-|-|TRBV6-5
CASSYSIEGSEQYF
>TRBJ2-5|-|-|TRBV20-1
CSLSILETQYF
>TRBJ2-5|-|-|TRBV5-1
CASSLAGLGISETQYF
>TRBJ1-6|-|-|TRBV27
CASSGRGSPLHF
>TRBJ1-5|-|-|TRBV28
CASAVSNQPQHF
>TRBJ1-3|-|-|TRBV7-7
CASSFGAPGDTGNTIYF
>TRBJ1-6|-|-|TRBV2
CASTRDTVNSPLHF
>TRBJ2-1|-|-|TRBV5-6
CASSRAGVPYNEQFF